The entry that follows covers one T cell receptor beta chain sequence. The CDR3 runs to 15 residues. The germline CDR1 and CDR2 sequences are SGHTA and FQGNSA. Trimming at V came to 5 bases and at J to 1 base, leaving 5 bases not matched to a gene. These data originate in a study of blood T cell repertoires in COVID-19. Whole-study context: Both acute and convalescent COVID-19 samples were obtained from the United States, Italy and Spain. Sources were T cells, B-cell-depleted T cells, or PBMCs; the material itself was cDNA or gDNA.

In the authors' workflow: From reference gene primer amplification, estimates of nucleated cell counts were derived. The repertoire was sequenced with immunoSEQ multiplex PCR; TCRdb's copy has only in-frame clones and lacks some. V and J calls and clone size are given by that table; D and trimming were obtained from the DNA. This sample has approximately 250,000 clones, with roughly 82% found just once. The material sequenced was peripheral blood. This rearrangement joins TRBV7-2 to TRBJ1-1, with 9 bases fitting TRBD1. The receptor was isolated from a man between 40 and 49 years old who had recovered from COVID-19. The CDR3 nucleotides are TGTGCCAGCAGCACCGGACAGGGGTCGAACACTGAAGCTTTCTTT. Translated, it gives CASSTGQGSNTEAFF.